This TCR beta chain is from a study of shared clonotypes between healthy human individuals. With 4 bases removed from V and 2 bases from J, the gap between germline ends came to 17 bases. This CDR3 has 16 residues. Looked up from germline, CDR1 is PRHDT and CDR2 is FYEKMQ (reference sequence). This clone was detected only a few times. At a deep level, the assay was run. The genomic DNA of each subset was split evenly across several immunoSEQ plates. With ten immunoSEQ deep assay plates, unsorted PBMC DNA underwent sequencing. TCRdb's copy holds only in-frame clones and misses some; the assay was immunoSEQ multiplex PCR. The table shows about 560,000 clones, with around 76% occurring only once.

The source of this sequence is a woman aged 40 to 50 in good health. Some clones in this sample may be carry-over from other donors' samples. V usage is TRBV13 and J usage is TRBJ1-1; D uncertain. The source material was PBMCs. The chain's CDR3 is CASSSEASIPNTEAFF. DNA for the CDR3: TGTGCCAGCAGCTCGGAGGCATCTATACCCAACACTGAAGCTTTCTTT.